Described below is a single T cell receptor (beta chain) sequence and its context. The target of this receptor is not known. One base away there is no much larger clone; base qualities are not given. TCR CDR3 regions were amplified from genomic DNA by multiplex PCR using the deep immunoSEQ assay. For each cell subset, the extracted genomic DNA was distributed evenly across all wells of several immunoSEQ 96-well plates, and each plate served as one replicate. For sorted subsets, each replicate PCR was loaded with about 0.2 ug genomic DNA, equivalent to 25,000 to 35,000 T cell genomes. Purified libraries were measured with a Qubit 3.0 fluorometer, size-checked on a Bioanalyzer 2100, and measured again with the KAPA Library Quantification kit. Each immunoSEQ 96-well plate was sequenced on its own single-read 150-cycle Illumina NextSeq 550 flow cell. The source study handled its data this way. Because the immunoSEQ output included only junctional sequences and no quality scores, the filtering could not be the same as the filtering used for full-length reads. Sequences were annotated with PyIR, a Python wrapper for IgBLAST v1.9, and V/J genes and CDR3 were assigned using IMGT germline references. Reads were filtered out if the reads had weak V/J assignments (E-value above 1e-6), no CDR3, stop codons, out-of-frame junctions, or ambiguous translated residues. V3J clonotypes were defined as sequences sharing the same inferred V gene, J gene, and CDR3 amino acid sequence. To compute the percentage overlap between repertoires, the number of shared unique clonotypes was divided by the size of the smaller repertoire. Three approaches were used to assess repertoire richness: RTK rarefaction, the Chao1 estimator, and Recon v2.1 estimates of unobserved clonotypes. Generation probabilities were computed with OLGA for all TCRbeta clonotypes obtained by the gDNA method from a few donors. TCRdb took this table from immuneACCESS and kept in-frame rearrangements with V and J called. Such tables lack part of the clones; where checked against another copy, unresolved V genes explain under half of the gap, and the rest is unexplained. Clone size and V and J calls were adopted from that table, with D and trimming inferred from the DNA. In this sample the table shows some 700,000 clones, roughly 87% of which occur a single time. 34% of the sample is held by the ten biggest clonotypes.

This entry is derived from a study of shared clonotypes between healthy human individuals (dated by TCRdb to about 2020). Regarding the study in general: A few men and two women, aged 18 to 49 years, made up the cohort. Per donor, three plates each were used for CD4 naive and CD4 memory, two for CD8 naive, and one for CD8 memory. To estimate repertoire size and how much clonotype sharing occurs between individuals, the study deeply sequenced the blood TCR repertoires of five healthy adults. To increase sequencing depth and limit assay-specific biases, different laboratories used diverse techniques to prepare libraries and sequence TCR repertoires. Leukapheresis yielded between about 0.85 and 10 billion PBMCs per donor. What the study reported, not specific to this receptor: Larger estimated clonotype richness was generally found for naive subsets than for memory subsets. Pairwise subsampling led to the expectation that sequencing depth would affect the degree of clonotype sharing among donors. Across a few donors, about 5% of naive CD4, over 3% of naive CD8, under 2.5% of memory CD4, and under 0.45% of memory CD8 clonotypes were shared. Clonotypes shared by all four sorted-subset donors showed higher generation probabilities than non-shared clonotypes. Even with the large sequencing depth, rarefaction of the sorted-subset datasets indicated that sequencing was incomplete. The genetic and exposure-history diversity represented was limited by the small number of donors. Sampling was restricted to blood, and TCR repertoires in tissues likely differ from the TCR repertoires found in blood.

V is cut by 5 bases and J by 0 bases, and the space between the germline ends is 7 bases. CDR1 and CDR2, per the germline V gene (reference sequence), are LNHDA and SQIVND. Measured from the cysteine to the phenylalanine, the CDR3 is 13 residues long. Only the CDR3 region is kept as DNA, spanning 39 bases read in frame from base 1. The donors were healthy, HIV-negative adults with no recently reported acute infections or vaccinations. Every donor was a Caucasian adult residing in Nashville, Tennessee, USA. CD8 memory samples were composed of magnetically selected CD45RO+ cells combined with CCR7-negative CD45RA+ effector memory (TemRA) cells. Blood was collected by leukapheresis, and PBMCs were isolated by Ficoll-Histopaque density gradient centrifugation and then cryopreserved in liquid nitrogen vapor phase. Analytical flow cytometry was used to check the purity and quantity of each magnetically sorted T cell population. From each sorted fraction, genomic DNA was isolated and quantified by UV absorbance on a Nanodrop 2000c.

Sample: memory CD8+ T cells from PBMCs. The label giving this sample's cell subset or site can be read as: CD45RO+ cells pooled with CCR7-negative TemRA cells. The clonotype was recovered from a man aged 18 to 30 in good health. Some clones in this sample may be carry-over from other donors' samples. The sequence links TRBV19 to TRBJ1-2, with TRBD1 perhaps the D gene, on 5 matching bases. The sequence in DNA is TGTGCCAGTAGTCCAGGGACTAACTATGGCTACACCTTC. The encoded protein is CASSPGTNYGYTF.